Detailed here is one T cell receptor (beta chain). The germline V gene encodes CDR1 SGHTA and CDR2 FQGNSA. The CDR3 is 16 amino acids. Trimming at V came to 5 bases and at J to 0 bases, leaving 4 bases not matched to a gene. This specimen comes from a study of blood T cell repertoires in COVID-19. This table comes from immunoSEQ multiplex PCR, and its TCRdb copy is limited to in-frame clones, with some not included. Of around 40,000 clones detected, roughly 85% appear once; the ten largest clones hold around 8.2%. The V and J genes are TRBV7-2 and TRBJ2-1, with TRBD2 matching 10 bases. The TCR comes from a man aged 55 to 70 with active COVID-19. The specimen was peripheral blood. The CDR3 coding sequence is TGTGCCAGCAGCCCCTGGACTAGCGGCTCCTACAATGAGCAGTTCTTC. This translates into CASSPWTSGSYNEQFF.